The source of this T cell receptor (beta chain) is a study of blood T cells in healthy people across ages. For the second PCR, which ran for roughly 6 to 11 cycles, a sample-barcoded 5' primer and a J-beta primer mix were used. TCRdb re-called the 5' RACE reads with MiXCR, one entry per CDR3 protein. The sample includes approximately 780,000 distinct CDR3 sequences, 25% to 30% seen only once; the top ten take about 3%. CDR3 size: 14 residues. Germline trimming cut 6 bases from V and 4 bases from J; bases unmatched to any gene: 8. The germline V gene encodes CDR1 MNHEY and CDR2 SMNVEV (reference sequence). These data also featured in a second study, about T cells of mothers and their children.

Sequencing was carried out using blood. The sequence came from a boy younger than 18 in good health. The genes are TRBV27 and TRBJ1-2; 7 positions match TRBD1. CDR3 amino acids: CASRKGAVPYGYTF. In DNA, the CDR3 is TGTGCCAGCAGAAAGGGGGCAGTACCCTATGGCTACACCTTC.